This is a list of T cell receptor beta chains from one sample in a study of glioma-infiltrating T cells. One entry per CDR3 protein results from TCRdb running MiXCR on the multiplex PCR reads. Here the sample spans roughly 130,000 distinct CDR3 sequences, approximately 26% being singletons. The sample comprised glioma tissue, nonneoplastic brain tissue, or PBMCs (not recorded which). Every receptor here comes from a human donor with low-grade glioma or glioblastoma, undergoing nonglioma brain surgery, or in good health (not recorded which). Each CDR3 is given with its conserved first and last residue. A D gene is named only where the DNA matches it firmly. Only some rows state a clone size, as once, few, many or a class for expanded clones.

D,size,J,V,DNA,CDR3
.,few,TRBJ2-3,TRBV4-1,TGCGCCAGCAGCCAAGCCGTTGGGGGAGATACGCAGTATTTT,CASSQAVGGDTQYF
.,.,TRBJ1-6,TRBV12-3/TRBV12-4,TGTGCCAGCACCCTAGGGTTTGGTAATTCACCCCTCCACTTT,CASTLGFGNSPLHF
.,many,TRBJ1-5,TRBV28,TGTGCCAGCAGTTTTACGCCCGGTCAGCCCCAGCATTTT,CASSFTPGQPQHF
.,many,TRBJ2-2,TRBV6-1,TGTGCCAGCACCTTTTATATGGGAGGAAACACCGGGGAGCTGTTTTTT,CASTFYMGGNTGELFF
.,.,TRBJ1-1,TRBV6-9,TGTGCCAGCAGTTCCCAGGAGAACACTGAAGCTCTCTTT,CASSSQENTEALF
.,.,TRBJ1-6,TRBV7-3,TGTGCCAGCAGCTTGACCGTTGCACCCCTCCACTTT,CASSLTVAPLHF
.,.,TRBJ2-3,TRBV7-9,TGTGCCAGCAGCTTAGAGGGTTATACGCAGTATTTT,CASSLEGYTQYF
TRBD1,few,TRBJ1-5,TRBV12-3/TRBV12-4,TGTGCCAGCAGTAGGACAGGGGATCAGCCCCAGCATTTT,CASSRTGDQPQHF
.,few,TRBJ1-1,TRBV14,TGTGCCAGCAGCACAGACCGGACCACTGAAGCTTTCTTT,CASSTDRTTEAFF
.,many,TRBJ1-4,TRBV28,TGTGCCAGCAGTTTGGCGGGCGAAAAACTGTTTTTT,CASSLAGEKLFF
.,many,TRBJ2-3,TRBV6-1,TGTGCCAGCACTTCATGGGGCACAGATACGCAGTATTTT,CASTSWGTDTQYF
.,many,TRBJ1-3,TRBV7-2,TGTGCCAGCAGCTTAGGGCCCTCTGGAAACACCATATATTTT,CASSLGPSGNTIYF
.,many,TRBJ1-1,TRBV6-6,TGTGCCAGCAGTTACAGGTCAGACAACACTGAAGCTTTCTTT,CASSYRSDNTEAFF
TRBD2,.,TRBJ2-1,TRBV3-1,TGTGACAGCAGCCAAGGAACTAGCGGTTCCTACAATGAGCAGTTCTTC,CDSSQGTSGSYNEQFF
.,few,TRBJ1-1,TRBV6-1,TGTGCCGCCGGGGGGAACACTGAAGCTTTCTTT,CAAGGNTEAFF
.,few,TRBJ2-5,TRBV3-1,TGTGCCAGCAGCCCAAGGAGGGAGACCCAGTACTTC,CASSPRRETQYF
.,many,TRBJ2-1,TRBV12-3/TRBV12-4,TGTGCCAGCAGTTTAGGTCAGAGCAATGAGCAGTTCTTC,CASSLGQSNEQFF
TRBD1,.,TRBJ2-5,TRBV7-9,TGTGCCAGCAGCTACGACAGGGGGCAAGAGACCCAGTACTTC,CASSYDRGQETQYF
.,once,TRBJ1-2,TRBV7-9,TGTGCCAGCAGCCGCCCGGATTCCGGGAACTATGGCTACACCTTC,CASSRPDSGNYGYTF
TRBD1,few,TRBJ1-1,TRBV6-5,TGTGCCAGCAGTTACTCGGGACAGGGGTCTAATGAAGCTTTCTTT,CASSYSGQGSNEAFF
TRBD1,.,TRBJ2-1,TRBV27,TGTGCCAGCGGTTCGGACAGGAACAATGAGCAGTTCTTC,CASGSDRNNEQFF
.,.,TRBJ2-1,TRBV6-1,TGTGCCAGCAGGGACCGCGGGACAGAGAACAATGAGCAGTTCTTC,CASRDRGTENNEQFF
TRBD1,many,TRBJ2-3,TRBV20-1,TGCAGTGCCCCGACAGGGCTTAGCACAGATACGCAGTATTTT,CSAPTGLSTDTQYF
.,.,TRBJ1-5,TRBV7-9,TGTGCCAGCAGCTTCGGTGGAGATAGCAGTCAGCCCCAGCATTTT,CASSFGGDSSQPQHF